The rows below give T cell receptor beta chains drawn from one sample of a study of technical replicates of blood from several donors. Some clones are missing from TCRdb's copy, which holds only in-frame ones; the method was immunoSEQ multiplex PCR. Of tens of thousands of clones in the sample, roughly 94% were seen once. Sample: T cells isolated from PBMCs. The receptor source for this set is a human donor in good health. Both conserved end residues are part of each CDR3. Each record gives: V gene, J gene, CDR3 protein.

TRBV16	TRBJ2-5	CASSQGTSRETQYF
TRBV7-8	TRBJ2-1	CASSPTGTGLSEQFF
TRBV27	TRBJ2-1	CASGLDRSSYNEQFF
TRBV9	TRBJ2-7	CASSAIAGGPYEQYF
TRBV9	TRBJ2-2	CASSVGLAVSTGELFF
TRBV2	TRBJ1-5	CASTDRANQPQHF
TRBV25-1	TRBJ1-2	CASTHPGGYGYTF
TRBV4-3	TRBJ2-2	CASSRDRILAGLGDTGELFF
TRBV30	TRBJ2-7	CAWSVRRAYEQYF
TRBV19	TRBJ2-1	CASSIGPRVVDEQFF
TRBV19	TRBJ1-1	CASSAGNTEAFF
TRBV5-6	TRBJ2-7	CASSPPSSGAYEQYF
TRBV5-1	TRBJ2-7	CASSLDTSGFYEQYF
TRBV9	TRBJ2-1	CASSGYRASYNEQFF
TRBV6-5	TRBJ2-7	CASRGGNTYEQYF
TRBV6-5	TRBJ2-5	CASRATLGETQYF
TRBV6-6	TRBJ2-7	CASSIAGNNYEQYF
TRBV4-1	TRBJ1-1	CASSLSPSMNTEAFF
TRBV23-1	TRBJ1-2	CASSQEQGDYGYTF
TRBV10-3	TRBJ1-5	CAITLTGIGNQPQHF
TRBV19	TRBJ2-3	CASTTTGQGDTQYF
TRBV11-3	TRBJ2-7	CASSEGRWQYF
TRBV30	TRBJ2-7	CAWSVQAGGVRGQYF
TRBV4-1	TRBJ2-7	CASSLRASAGEQYF
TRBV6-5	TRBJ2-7	CASSSGGTYEQYF
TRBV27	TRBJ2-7	CASSSGQGREQYF
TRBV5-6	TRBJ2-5	CASSLYLIEWRGSQETQYF
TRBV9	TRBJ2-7	CASNGGETYEQYF
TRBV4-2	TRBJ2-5	CASSQGTASEQETQYF
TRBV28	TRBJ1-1	CASSGTGWRKANTEAFF
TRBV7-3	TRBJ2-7	CASSLLNGEQYF
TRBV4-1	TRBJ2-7	CASSHVTGTESYEQYF
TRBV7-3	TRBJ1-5	CASSSGDQPQHF
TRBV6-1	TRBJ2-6	CASSAQGAGANVLTF
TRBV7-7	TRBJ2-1	CASSLVRGLVQNEQFF
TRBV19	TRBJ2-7	CASSMRNVYEQYF
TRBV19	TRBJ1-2	CASSIDGTGGYGYTF
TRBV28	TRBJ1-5	CASKTGTLVSNQPQHF
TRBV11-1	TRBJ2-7	CASSLTETRSYEQYF
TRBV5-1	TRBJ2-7	CASSGYSDSNYEQYF
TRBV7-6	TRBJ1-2	CASSLDRQGAPGYTF
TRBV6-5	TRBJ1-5	CASSSVNQPQHF
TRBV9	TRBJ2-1	CASSVAGTTSGRGEQFF
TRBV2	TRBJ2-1	CASSYISYNEQFF
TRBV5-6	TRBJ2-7	CASSYSDREYNEQYF
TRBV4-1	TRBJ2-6	CASSQAGHPFSGANVLTF
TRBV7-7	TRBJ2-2	CASSSRDSYTGELFF